Listed below are T cell receptor beta chains from one sample, sequenced in a study of OX40 agonist ivuxolimab in advanced cancers. This table comes from immunoSEQ multiplex PCR, and its TCRdb copy is limited to in-frame clones, with some not included. The top ten clones hold approximately 0.7% of a sample with approximately 59,000 clones, 75% to 90% of them seen once. Sequencing used CD4+ or CD8+ T cells sorted from blood, obtained in a trial of the OX40 agonist ivuxolimab. All receptors derive from an adult with an advanced solid tumor such as melanoma, head and neck, liver or kidney cancer. Both conserved end residues are part of each CDR3. The D gene is left open where the match is weak.

v_call d_call cdr3_aa
TRBV25-1 NA CASSAPRFQETQYF
TRBV4-1 NA CASSQEGLVQETQYF
TRBV6-5 NA CASSYQGGRYNEQFF
TRBV6-1 NA CASSEQGRNTGELFF
TRBV7-6 TRBD2 CASSRSGGATEQYF
TRBV9 NA CASSVRMNTEAFF
TRBV10-1 TRBD2 CASSQAGAESNEQFF
TRBV5-1 NA CASSLEGGLPDTQYF
TRBV4-1 NA CASSQEETSTDTQYF
TRBV20-1 NA CSAKGGYEQYF
TRBV10-3 NA CAISESLGGNTEAFF
TRBV9 NA CASSVGWANTEAFF
TRBV2 NA CASLRPGQETQYF
TRBV19 TRBD1 CASTAITQGASIYGYTF
TRBV5-4 NA CASSPGTSNYGYTF
TRBV2 NA CASSVWGKNTEAFF
TRBV6-1 NA CASIPGRGGYGYTF
TRBV5-1 TRBD1 CASSLTGGTNEKLFF
TRBV5-1 TRBD1 CASSFQGAHEQYF
TRBV6-1 NA CATLRGPSYNEQFF
TRBV27 NA CASREARATGELFF
TRBV7-3 NA CASSDVPQETQYF
TRBV2 TRBD2 CASSERSGGRSEQFF
TRBV19 TRBD2 CASSTGLAGGTQYF
TRBV5-4 TRBD2 CASSREPSGGAWTNNEQFF
TRBV23-1 NA CASSPEGRGSGANVLTF
TRBV7-3 NA CASSIGQNNEQFF
TRBV19 NA CASSPLVGTQYF
TRBV7-3 TRBD2 CASSLNGGGSYEQYF
TRBV29-1 TRBD1 CSVQGAYGYTF